This T cell receptor beta chain was identified in a study of blood T cell repertoires in COVID-19. Profiling relied on immunoSEQ multiplex PCR, and the TCRdb table lists in-frame clones only, not all of them. The table lists roughly 90,000 clones, roughly nine tenths of them singletons. Seattle patients were enrolled during active infection and followed longitudinally. This clonotype originated in a man aged 50 or older with COVID-19, enrolled during active disease. The sample consisted of peripheral blood.

Written as DNA, the CDR3 is TGTGCCAGCAGCCAAGCTAGTTCCACCTACAATGAGCAGTTCTTC. This sequence encodes CASSQASSTYNEQFF. J is TRBJ2-1 and V is TRBV4-2, with D hard to call. Per the germline V gene, CDR1 is LGHNA and CDR2 is YNFKEQ. Trimming shortened V by 1 base and J by 2 bases, and 9 bases separated the two germline ends. This CDR3 is built from 15 residues.